This T cell receptor (beta chain) was profiled in a study of CD4+ T cells in melanoma. Trimming removed 3 bases at V and 0 bases at J, with 5 bases between. The germline V gene has CDR1 SEHNR and CDR2 FQNEAQ (reference sequence). CDR3 length: 13 residues. The assay was immunoSEQ multiplex PCR, and TCRdb's table has in-frame clones only and misses some. The data hold about 140,000 clones, with 80% to 95% observed a single time. Comments on this clone: The antigen is undetermined.

General study points: CD8+ T cell, macrophage and B cell function reportedly correlated with neoantigen-specific CD4+ T cells. Neoantigen-specific CD4+ T cells in melanoma reportedly had diverse differentiation states.

This receptor was obtained from a human donor with melanoma. The chain links TRBV7-9 to TRBJ1-1, with unresolved D. CDR3 amino acids: CASSFQMNTEAFF. The CDR3 nucleotides are TGTGCCAGCAGCTTCCAGATGAACACTGAAGCTTTCTTT.